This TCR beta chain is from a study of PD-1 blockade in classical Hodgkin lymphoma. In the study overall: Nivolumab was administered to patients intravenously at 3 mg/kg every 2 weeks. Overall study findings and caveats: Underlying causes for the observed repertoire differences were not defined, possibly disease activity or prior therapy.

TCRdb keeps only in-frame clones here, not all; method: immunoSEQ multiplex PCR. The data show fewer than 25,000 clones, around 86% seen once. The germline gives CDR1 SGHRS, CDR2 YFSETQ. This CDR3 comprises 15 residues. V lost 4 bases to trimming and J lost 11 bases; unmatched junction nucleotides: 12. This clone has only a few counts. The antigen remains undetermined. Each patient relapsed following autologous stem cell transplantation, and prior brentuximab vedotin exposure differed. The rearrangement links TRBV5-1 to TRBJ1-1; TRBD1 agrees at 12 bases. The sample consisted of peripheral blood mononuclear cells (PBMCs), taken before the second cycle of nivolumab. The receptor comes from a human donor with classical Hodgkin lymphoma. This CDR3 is CASSAGTGGAIVAFF. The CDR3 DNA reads TGCGCCAGCAGCGCCGGGACAGGGGGCGCGATCGTGGCTTTCTTT.